Following are 19 T cell receptor beta chains from one sample sequenced in a study of CD8+CD57+ T cells in acquired aplastic anemia. Sequencing was done on patients that had shown CD8+CD57+ cell expansion by flow cytometry. TCR beta VDJ and CDR3 profiles were obtained from a genomic DNA template. MiXCR, applied by TCRdb to the reads, yields one record per CDR3 protein. The sample contains roughly 200,000 distinct CDR3 sequences, roughly 60% of which appear only once. What was sequenced was sorted CD4+, CD8+, or CD8+CD57+ T cells (not recorded which) from PBMCs. These receptors were taken from a human donor with aplastic anemia.

This clonotype was seen ten or more times. The chain joins TRBV30 to TRBJ2-7; perhaps TRBD2 as D (6 bases). The CDR3 is made up of 13 amino acids. Trimming took 0 bases from V and 4 from J, leaving 10 bases between them. The V gene's germline CDR1 is GTSNPN and CDR2 SVGIG (reference sequence). The CDR3, as DNA: TGTGCCTGGAGTGTCGGGAGAACGTACGAGCAGTACTTC. It yields the protein CAWSVGRTYEQYF.

This rearrangement joins TRBV7-6 to TRBJ2-2, with a tentative D call TRBD1 (5 bases). Germline CDR1 and CDR2: SGHVS and FNYEAQ. The CDR3 has 14 amino acids. Trimming took 0 bases from V and 7 from J, leaving 9 bases between them. CDR3 residues: CASSLAQGFGELFF. The DNA of the CDR3 is TGTGCCAGCAGCTTAGCGCAGGGTTTCGGGGAGCTGTTTTTT. The full variable domain, with the rest looked up from reference TRBV7-6 and TRBJ2-2, is GAGVSQSPRYKVTKRGQDVALRCDPISGHVSLYWYRQALGQGPEFLTYFNYEAQQDKSGLPNDRFSAERPEGSISTLTIQRTEQRDSAMYRCASSLAQGFGELFFGEGSRLTVL.

V usage is TRBV10-3 and J usage is TRBJ1-5; perhaps TRBD1 as D (5 bases). Trimming shortened V by 5 bases and J by 3 bases, and 11 bases separated the two germline ends. Germline V gives CDR1 ENHRY, CDR2 SYGVKD. CDR3 size: 14 residues. CDR3 protein: CAISTGETNQPQHF. CDR3 nucleotide sequence: TGTGCCATCAGTACGGGGGAAACCAATCAGCCCCAGCATTTT.

CDR3 sequence: CASSTTTAYGYTF. CDR3 in DNA: TGCGCCAGCAGCACTACGACAGCATATGGCTACACCTTC. The chain combines TRBV5-1 with TRBJ1-2, with D perhaps TRBD1 (5 bases). V lost 4 bases and J 5 bases, leaving 12 bases between the germline ends. CDR1 and CDR2 from the germline V gene are SGHRS and YFSETQ. This CDR3 spans 13 amino acids.

The V call is TRBV19, the J call TRBJ1-2; TRBD1 is a possible D gene (5 bases). The CDR3 spans 14 residues. From germline, CDR1 is LNHDA and CDR2 SQIVND (reference sequence). V dropped 6 bases and J dropped 5 bases, with 16 bases sitting between them. CDR3 bases: TGTGCCAGTAGGAACCCGCAGACAGCGTATGGCTACACCTTC. This gives the protein CASRNPQTAYGYTF.

Concerning this clonotype: A read error is likely, as this CDR3 ends without the conserved phenylalanine or tryptophan. This rearrangement joins TRBV10-3 to TRBJ1-1, with 7 nucleotides matching TRBD1. There are 15 residues in the CDR3. Trimming removed 2 bases from V and 0 bases from J; junction bases left unmatched: 3. CDR1 is ENHRY and CDR2 is SYGVKD in the germline V gene. The CDR3, as DNA: TGTGCCATCAGTGAGGGAACAGGGGTGAACACTGAAGCTTTCGTT. Its protein is CAISEGTGVNTEAFV.

CDR3: CATSRDHLGLAKNIQYF. As DNA, the CDR3 is TGTGCCACCAGCAGAGATCATCTGGGGCTAGCCAAAAACATTCAGTACTTC. The chain is built from TRBV15 and TRBJ2-4; perhaps TRBD1 as D (5 bases). The germline gives CDR1 LNHNV, CDR2 YYDKDF (reference sequence). This CDR3 region has 17 residues. V lost 0 bases and J lost 0, with 12 bases in between.

The CDR3 DNA follows: TGTGCCAGCAGCTCAGGGGGCCTTAATGAAAAACTGTTTTTT. Residues: CASSSGGLNEKLFF. The gene calls are TRBV25-1 and TRBJ1-4, with TRBD1 identical over 8 bases. There are 14 residues in the CDR3. CDR1 MGHDK and CDR2 SYGVNS come from the germline V gene. Trimming cost V 6 bases and J 4 bases; bases outside gene matches: 4.

Worth noting for this clonotype: Likely a read error: the CDR3 ends without its conserved phenylalanine or tryptophan. This rearrangement joins TRBV5-6 to TRBJ2-7, with D possibly being TRBD1 (5 bases). The germline CDR1 and CDR2 sequences are SGHDT and YYEEEE. The CDR3 runs to 13 residues. Trimming took off 3 bases at V and 2 bases at J, with 9 bases between the two ends. Here the CDR3 DNA reads TGTGCCAGCAGCTCCAGACAGACCTACGAGCAGTACTTA. Translating it yields CASSSRQTYEQYL.

This clonotype has a single count. This rearrangement joins TRBV6-1 to TRBJ2-2, with a possible D match to TRBD1 (5 bases). Trimming left V 10 bases short and J 5 bases short, with 14 bases between. CDR1 is MNHNS, CDR2 SASEGT, per germline. This CDR3 spans 13 amino acids. The CDR3 sequence is CAISDSPTGELFF. CDR3 DNA sequence: TGTGCCATCAGCGACAGTCCGACCGGGGAGCTGTTTTTT.

The CDR3 here is CASSPLRDRTREQYF. For the CDR3, the DNA is TGTGCCAGCAGCCCCCTACGGGACAGGACCCGGGAGCAGTACTTC. The V gene is TRBV7-2, the J gene TRBJ2-5, with TRBD1 matching over 8 bases. CDR1 and CDR2 (germline): SGHTA, FQGNSA. This CDR3 is built from 15 residues. Losses at the gene ends were 5 bases for V and 11 bases for J; bases not matched to a gene: 16.

V is TRBV6-5 and J is TRBJ1-2; 8 bases are a match to TRBD1. V dropped 7 bases and J dropped 4; count of bases not matched to a gene: 8. The CDR3 is 14 residues long. Germline CDR1 reads MNHEY; CDR2 reads SVGAGI. The CDR3 loop reads CASTRTGSFYGYTF. The DNA of the CDR3 is TGTGCCAGCACCCGGACAGGGTCTTTCTATGGCTACACCTTC.

This chain links TRBV5-1 with TRBJ2-4; D gene uncertain. From germline, CDR1 is SGHRS and CDR2 YFSETQ. Trimming took off 0 bases at V and 2 bases at J, with 3 bases between the two ends. This CDR3 is 13 amino acids long. The CDR3 DNA reads TGCGCCAGCAGCTTGGGTCCCAAAAACATTCAGTACTTC. Translated, it gives CASSLGPKNIQYF.

CDR3 in amino acids: CASSTGTGPNQPQHF. The DNA for the CDR3 is TGTGCCAGTAGTACCGGGACAGGCCCCAATCAGCCCCAGCATTTT. The rearrangement links TRBV19 to TRBJ1-5; 8 bases align to TRBD1. V was clipped by 4 bases and J by 3 bases; unmatched bases: 5. The CDR3 extends over 15 amino acids. Looked up from germline, CDR1 is LNHDA and CDR2 is SQIVND (reference sequence).

V usage is TRBV7-2 and J usage is TRBJ1-2; the match to TRBD1 covers 8 bases. V lost 0 bases and J lost 7; bases outside the gene matches: 4. CDR1 and CDR2 from the germline V gene are SGHTA and FQGNSA. The CDR3 runs to 14 residues. The chain's CDR3 is CASSLAQGAFGYTF. The CDR3 DNA follows: TGTGCCAGCAGCTTAGCCCAGGGGGCGTTTGGCTACACCTTC.

This chain uses TRBV10-3 with TRBJ2-7; D is perhaps TRBD1 (6 bases). Trimming stripped 4 bases from V and 1 base from J, with 17 bases between. CDR1 ENHRY and CDR2 SYGVKD come from the germline V gene. The CDR3 runs 16 residues. The CDR3 is CAISALRGLQSYEQYF. The CDR3 coding sequence is TGTGCCATCAGTGCTCTCAGGGGTCTTCAATCCTACGAGCAGTACTTC.

This clonotype has a count of ten or more. The V call is TRBV5-8, the J call TRBJ2-3; a weak D match, TRBD2 (5 bases). V was clipped by 0 bases and J by 6 bases, with 8 bases between them. The germline gives CDR1 SGHTS, CDR2 YDEGEE. CDR3 length: 13 amino acids. The CDR3 coding sequence is TGTGCCAGCAGCTTGGCTCCGGGGGATACGCAGTATTTT. Translation gives CASSLAPGDTQYF.

The V and J genes are TRBV6-5 and TRBJ1-6; 8 bases fit TRBD1. J lost 7 bases, V lost 5 bases, and 7 bases had no gene match. Germline V gene data show CDR1 as MNHEY and CDR2 as SVGAGI. CDR3 length equals 15 residues. The DNA for the CDR3 is TGTGCCAGCAGTGGGCAGGGGGCGATGAATTCACCCCTCCACTTT. It encodes CASSGQGAMNSPLHF.

Only one count was recorded for this clonotype. This rearrangement joins TRBV11-3 to TRBJ2-7; 7 nucleotides align to TRBD2. Germline V gene lookup returns CDR1 SGHNT and CDR2 YENEEA. V was clipped by 6 bases and J by 5 bases; unmatched bases: 10. The CDR3 loop spans 14 amino acids. The CDR3 protein is CASRASSGVDEQYF. The CDR3 DNA is TGTGCCAGCAGGGCTTCCAGCGGGGTCGACGAGCAGTACTTC.